The 29 T cell receptor beta chains below were found in one sample sequenced in a study of cytomegalovirus exposure and HLA in healthy donors. PCR employed 60 Vbeta and 13 Jbeta primers. Sequenced by immunoSEQ multiplex PCR; TCRdb stores in-frame clones only, minus some. The table has some 170,000 clones, roughly 89% seen once. Sequencing was carried out using PBMCs. Receptors originate from a woman aged 25 to 45 in good health and CMV-seronegative.

V usage is TRBV7-2 and J usage is TRBJ2-3; D gene ambiguous. V lost 1 base and J 0 bases, leaving 11 bases between the germline ends. The CDR3 runs 16 residues. CDR1 and CDR2 (germline): SGHTA, FQGNSA. In nucleotides, the CDR3 is TGTGCCAGCAGCTTAGAGCTGGTTTCTAGCACAGATACGCAGTATTTT. Its protein product is CASSLELVSSTDTQYF.

The chain couples TRBV19 to TRBJ2-1; 7 bases are shared with TRBD1. The germline gives CDR1 LNHDA, CDR2 SQIVND (reference sequence). The V gene end was trimmed by 8 bases and the J gene end by 3 bases; junction bases not matched to a gene: 7. This CDR3 is 14 amino acids long. Here the CDR3 reads CASQQGQNYNEQFF. The CDR3 nucleotides read TGTGCCAGTCAGCAGGGACAGAACTACAATGAGCAGTTCTTC.

The rearrangement links TRBV25-1 to TRBJ1-2, with TRBD1 as a possible D gene (5 bases). V lost 1 base to trimming and J lost 9 bases, with 12 bases between them. CDR1 MGHDK and CDR2 SYGVNS come from the germline V gene. The CDR3 covers 13 residues. The CDR3 coding sequence is TGTGCCAGCAGTGAATTTGGCAGGGATCGCTACACCTTC. It specifies CASSEFGRDRYTF.

V gene TRBV10-2 combines with J gene TRBJ1-3; 9 bases fit TRBD1. The junction had 4 bases not matched to a gene; V was cut back by 3 bases and J by 4 bases. In germline, CDR1 is WSHSY, CDR2 SAAADI. The CDR3 has 15 residues. CDR3 DNA sequence: TGCGCCAGCAGTGACGGGACAGGGAGCGGAAACACCATATATTTT. It specifies CASSDGTGSGNTIYF.

The chain employs TRBV4-1 and TRBJ2-3, with D uncertain. The germline V and J ends were trimmed by 1 base and 10 bases, with 18 bases remaining between them. From germline, CDR1 is MGHRA and CDR2 YSYEKL. This CDR3 contains 15 residues. In DNA, the CDR3 is TGCGCCAGCAGCCAAGGGCGCCTAGGCAGTTCGGCGCAGTATTTT. As protein: CASSQGRLGSSAQYF.

The chain has TRBV2 and TRBJ1-1; 7 nucleotides agree with TRBD1. CDR3 length equals 15 residues. The ends lost 4 bases at V and 3 bases at J; junction bases unmatched: 8. Germline lookup yields CDR1 SNHLY and CDR2 FYNNEI. The CDR3 is CASSGTGLRDTEAFF. CDR3 DNA sequence: TGTGCCAGCAGTGGGACAGGCCTGAGGGACACTGAAGCTTTCTTT.

V is TRBV5-1 and J is TRBJ1-2; possible D gene TRBD1, 5 bases. Trimming removed 6 bases at V and 4 bases at J, with 19 bases between. Germline V gene data show CDR1 as SGHRS and CDR2 as YFSETQ. The length of the CDR3 is 15 residues. The CDR3 protein is CASTTNTDSGYGYTF. CDR3 bases: TGCGCCAGCACCACAAACACTGACAGTGGCTATGGCTACACCTTC.

This clone was recorded at least ten times. This chain joins TRBV27 and TRBJ2-3; possible D gene TRBD2, 6 bases. Germline values: CDR1 MNHEY, CDR2 SMNVEV (reference sequence). CDR3 length: 17 residues. Trimming took off 1 base at V and 2 bases at J, with 16 bases between the two ends. In DNA, the CDR3 is TGTGCCAGCAGTTTATTCCTTCCGGGAGCCGCCACAGATACGCAGTATTTT. Translated: CASSLFLPGAATDTQYF.

V is TRBV30 and J is TRBJ1-4, with 9 positions matching TRBD1. The junction had 14 bases not matched to a gene; V was cut back by 3 bases and J by 0 bases. The CDR3 covers 19 residues. Looked up from germline, CDR1 is GTSNPN and CDR2 is SVGIG (reference sequence). The CDR3 DNA follows: TGTGCCTGGAGCGCCATGGGGACAGGGTCCTTTGCAACTAATGAAAAACTGTTTTTT. This sequence encodes CAWSAMGTGSFATNEKLFF.

The chain carries TRBV4-1 and TRBJ2-7, with 7 bases lining up with TRBD1. This CDR3 is built from 17 residues. Germline trimming cut 0 bases from V and 3 bases from J; bases unmatched to any gene: 11. The V gene's germline CDR1 is MGHRA and CDR2 YSYEKL. CDR3 sequence reads: CASSQEWTGVLHYEQYF. The CDR3 DNA reads as TGCGCCAGCAGCCAAGAGTGGACAGGCGTCCTCCACTACGAGCAGTACTTC.

J is TRBJ2-1 and V is TRBV5-1; TRBD2 might be the D (6 bases). Trimming took 2 bases from V and 6 from J, leaving 12 bases between them. The CDR3 is 14 residues long. Germline CDR1 reads SGHRS; CDR2 reads YFSETQ. CDR3 residues: CASSFALGGNEQFF. For the CDR3, the DNA is TGCGCCAGCAGCTTTGCATTGGGGGGCAATGAGCAGTTCTTC. Drawing the rest from reference TRBV5-1 and TRBJ2-1, the complete variable domain is KAGVTQTPRYLIKTRGQQVTLSCSPISGHRSVSWYQQTPGQGLQFLFEYFSETQRNKGNFPGRFSGRQFSNSRSEMNVSTLELGDSALYLCASSFALGGNEQFFGPGTRLTVL.

The chain recombines TRBV11-2 with TRBJ2-2; D perhaps matches TRBD1 (6 bases). Per the germline V gene, CDR1 is SGHAT and CDR2 is FQNNGV. V was pared by 8 bases and J by 5 bases, with 15 bases between. The CDR3 totals 14 residues. DNA for the CDR3: TGTGCCAGCCGTCCCCTCAGGGGAACCGGGGAGCTGTTTTTT. Residues: CASRPLRGTGELFF.

V gene TRBV5-4 combines with J gene TRBJ2-3, with D unresolved. CDR3 length: 13 residues. V lost 2 bases and J 1 base, leaving 5 bases between the germline ends. CDR1 is SGHNT, CDR2 YYREEE, per germline (reference sequence). DNA of the CDR3: TGTGCCAGCAGCTTTACAGGCACAGATACGCAGTATTTT. This sequence encodes CASSFTGTDTQYF.

The gene calls are TRBV9 and TRBJ2-1, with TRBD2 identical over 11 bases. Per the germline V gene, CDR1 is SGDLS and CDR2 is YYNGEE. The V gene end was trimmed by 4 bases and the J gene end by 4 bases; junction bases not matched to a gene: 4. This CDR3 comprises 15 residues. The CDR3 DNA is TGTGCCAGCAGCCCGCTAGCGGGAGGTTACAATGAGCAGTTCTTC. Translated: CASSPLAGGYNEQFF.

The chain employs TRBV14 and TRBJ1-1; D is unclear. Germline values: CDR1 SGHDN, CDR2 FVKESK. CDR3 size: 15 residues. Trimming cost V 0 bases and J 1 base, with 9 bases left between them. In nucleotides, the CDR3 is TGTGCCAGCAGCCAAGACAGGTTATCGAACACTGAAGCTTTCTTT. It yields the protein CASSQDRLSNTEAFF.

V usage is TRBV27 and J usage is TRBJ2-3, with D possibly being TRBD1 (5 bases). Germline V gives CDR1 MNHEY, CDR2 SMNVEV (reference sequence). V dropped 5 bases and J dropped 0 bases, with 9 bases sitting between them. This CDR3 comprises 14 residues. The CDR3 bases are TGTGCCAGCAGTCAACAGGTTAGCACAGATACGCAGTATTTT. Translated: CASSQQVSTDTQYF.

V is TRBV19 and J is TRBJ1-2, with 7 bases aligning to TRBD1. The CDR3 spans 15 residues. The V and J ends lost 4 bases and 6 bases, in that order; junction bases with no gene match: 11. The germline gives CDR1 LNHDA, CDR2 SQIVND (reference sequence). Here the CDR3 DNA reads TGTGCCAGTAGTACGACGACAGGGTACTCCCATGGCTACACCTTC. Its protein is CASSTTTGYSHGYTF.

The chain is built from TRBV5-1 and TRBJ2-7; 7 bases are a match to TRBD2. Looked up from germline, CDR1 is SGHRS and CDR2 is YFSETQ. This CDR3 has 12 residues. With V trimmed by 6 bases and J by 5 bases, 5 bases remained unmatched. In DNA, the CDR3 is TGCGCCAGCAAAAGGGAGGGGAACGAGCAGTACTTC. Translation: CASKREGNEQYF.

The chain joins TRBV4-1 to TRBJ1-6, with D unclear. V dropped 0 bases and J dropped 10 bases, with 10 bases sitting between them. Germline-derived CDR1 and CDR2 are MGHRA and YSYEKL. The CDR3 spans 14 residues. Here the CDR3 reads CASSQDGLDSPLHF. CDR3 bases: TGCGCCAGCAGCCAAGACGGGTTAGACTCACCCCTCCACTTT.

The rearrangement joins TRBV4-3 to TRBJ2-5; TRBD2 matches 8 bases. The DNA end is more similar to TRBJ2-7, so the J call may be wrong. CDR3 size: 17 residues. The germline V gene encodes CDR1 LGHNA and CDR2 YSLEER. The CDR3 region is CASSQDSGIGLAREQYF. DNA of the CDR3: TGCGCCAGCAGCCAAGATAGCGGGATAGGACTAGCCCGCGAGCAGTACTTC.

V and J are TRBV7-8 and TRBJ1-2; the match to TRBD1 covers 8 bases. Germline V gene lookup returns CDR1 SGHVS and CDR2 FQNEAQ. J was trimmed by 4 bases and V by 2 bases; bases with no gene match: 12. The CDR3 loop spans 17 amino acids. The CDR3 is CASSLRARGQGAYGYTF. Written as DNA, the CDR3 is TGTGCCAGCAGCTTAAGGGCCCGCGGACAGGGTGCCTATGGCTACACCTTC.

The J gene is TRBJ2-7, the V gene TRBV28, with a tentative D call TRBD1 (6 bases). Trimming removed 6 bases from V and 7 bases from J, with 10 bases in between. The CDR3 is 11 amino acids. Germline loops: CDR1 MDHEN, CDR2 SYDVKM. This chain's CDR3 is CASRRQEEQYF. The CDR3 DNA reads TGTGCCAGCAGACGACAGGAGGAGCAGTACTTC. The variable domain in full, completed from reference TRBV28 and TRBJ2-7, reads DVKVTQSSRYLVKRTGEKVFLECVQDMDHENMFWYRQDPGLGLRLIYFSYDVKMKEKGDIPEGYSVSREKKERFSLILESASTNQTSMYLCASRRQEEQYFGPGTRLTVT.

This clone occurred a few times. This sequence joins TRBV10-3 and TRBJ2-1, with D maybe TRBD2 (5 bases). There are 13 residues in the CDR3. V lost 10 bases to trimming and J lost 6 bases, with 16 bases between them. CDR1 is ENHRY and CDR2 is SYGVKD in the germline V gene. This CDR3 is CATAAEVSNEQFF. CDR3 DNA sequence: TGTGCCACAGCTGCGGAGGTGAGCAATGAGCAGTTCTTC.

This clone appeared a few times. The V call is TRBV6-1, the J call TRBJ2-1; 10 nucleotides line up with TRBD2. The CDR3 sequence is 13 residues long. With 2 bases clipped from V and 14 bases from J, the junction kept 6 bases outside the gene matches. Germline V gene lookup returns CDR1 MNHNS and CDR2 SASEGT. CDR3 protein: CASSESLAGVKFF. For the CDR3, the DNA is TGTGCCAGCAGTGAAAGCCTAGCGGGAGTGAAGTTCTTC.

The rearrangement links TRBV9 to TRBJ1-3; 8 positions match TRBD1. Trimming cost V 4 bases and J 2 bases; bases outside gene matches: 8. Germline V CDR1 and CDR2: SGDLS, YYNGEE. CDR3 size: 16 residues. CDR3 nucleotide sequence: TGTGCCAGCAGCCCCCGACCGGACAGGGCTGGAAACACCATATATTTT. Translating gives CASSPRPDRAGNTIYF.

The rearrangement joins TRBV30 to TRBJ1-5; TRBD1 might be the D (5 bases). The CDR3 spans 15 residues. Germline CDR1 GTSNPN, CDR2 SVGIG (reference sequence). The V end lost 0 bases, the J end lost 7 bases, and 16 bases lay between the germline ends. The CDR3 region is CAWSVRGAPSQPQHF. The CDR3 nucleotides read TGTGCCTGGAGTGTACGCGGGGCCCCAAGCCAGCCCCAGCATTTT.

V and J are TRBV27 and TRBJ2-6; 8 bases map to TRBD1. The CDR3 contains 18 residues. V lost 7 bases and J lost 3; bases outside the gene matches: 14. Per the germline V gene, CDR1 is MNHEY and CDR2 is SMNVEV (reference sequence). The CDR3 coding sequence is TGTGCCAGCAAAAGACAGACAGGGGTCCTAATTGGGGCCAACGTCCTGACTTTC. It encodes CASKRQTGVLIGANVLTF.

The CDR3 DNA sequence: TGTGCCAGCAGCTCCGGGACAGGGATCTACGAGCAGTACTTC. Translated, it gives CASSSGTGIYEQYF. The chain joins TRBV5-8 to TRBJ2-7; 9 nucleotides match TRBD1. The CDR3 loop spans 14 amino acids. Trimming took 3 bases from V and 3 from J; bases not matched to a gene: 4. Germline CDR1 and CDR2: SGHTS and YDEGEE.

The V call is TRBV11-2, the J call TRBJ1-2; D may be TRBD1 (5 bases). From germline, CDR1 is SGHAT and CDR2 FQNNGV. V lost 1 base to trimming and J lost 3 bases, with 12 bases between them. CDR3 length: 15 residues. The CDR3 reads CASSLVGLPDYGYTF. In nucleotides, the CDR3 is TGTGCCAGCAGCTTAGTGGGACTCCCAGACTATGGCTACACCTTC.